This T cell receptor (beta chain) was identified during a study of blood T cell repertoires in COVID-19. Germline-derived CDR1 and CDR2 are SGHNT and YYREEE (reference sequence). The CDR3 contains 15 residues. V was pared by 3 bases and J by 10 bases, with 10 bases of the junction left unmatched. Repertoires were generated with immunoSEQ multiplex PCR, while TCRdb's copy carries only in-frame clones and drops some. The sample records 150,000 to 200,000 clones, 84% being singletons. This TCR was sampled from a human donor in a cohort sampled during active COVID-19. The sample was peripheral blood. The gene calls are TRBV5-4 and TRBJ1-6; 7 bases match TRBD1. The CDR3 region is CASSSNRQGSSPLHF. As DNA, the CDR3 is TGTGCCAGCAGCTCAAACCGACAGGGTAGCTCACCCCTCCACTTT. The whole variable domain, remainder taken from reference TRBV5-4 and TRBJ1-6, is ETGVTQSPTHLIKTRGQQVTLRCSSQSGHNTVSWYQQALGQGPQFIFQYYREEENGRGNFPPRFSGLQFPNYSSELNVNALELDDSALYLCASSSNRQGSSPLHFGNGTRLTVT.